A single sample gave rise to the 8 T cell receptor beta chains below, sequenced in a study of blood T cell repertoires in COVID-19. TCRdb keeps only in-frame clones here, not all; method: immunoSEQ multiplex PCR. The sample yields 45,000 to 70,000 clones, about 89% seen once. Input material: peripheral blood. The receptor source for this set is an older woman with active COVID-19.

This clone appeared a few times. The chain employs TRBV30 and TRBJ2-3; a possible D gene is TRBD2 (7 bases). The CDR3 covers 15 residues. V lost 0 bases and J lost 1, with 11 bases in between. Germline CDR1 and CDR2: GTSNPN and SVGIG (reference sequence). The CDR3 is CAWSVTGGRTDTQYF. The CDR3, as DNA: TGTGCCTGGAGTGTAACCGGGGGGCGCACAGATACGCAGTATTTT.

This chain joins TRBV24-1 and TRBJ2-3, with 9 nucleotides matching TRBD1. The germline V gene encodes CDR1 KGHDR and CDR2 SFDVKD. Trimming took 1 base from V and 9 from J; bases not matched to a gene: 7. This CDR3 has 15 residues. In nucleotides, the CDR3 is TGTGCCACCAGTGATTTCCGGACAGGGGAATACACGCAGTATTTT. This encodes CATSDFRTGEYTQYF.

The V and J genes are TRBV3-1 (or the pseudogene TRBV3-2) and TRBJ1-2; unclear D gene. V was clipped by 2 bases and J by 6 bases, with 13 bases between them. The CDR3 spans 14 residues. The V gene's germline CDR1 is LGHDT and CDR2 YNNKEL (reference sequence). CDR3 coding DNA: TGTGCCAGCAGCCAACCCCCCCCCGCGGATGGCTACACCTTC. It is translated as CASSQPPPADGYTF.

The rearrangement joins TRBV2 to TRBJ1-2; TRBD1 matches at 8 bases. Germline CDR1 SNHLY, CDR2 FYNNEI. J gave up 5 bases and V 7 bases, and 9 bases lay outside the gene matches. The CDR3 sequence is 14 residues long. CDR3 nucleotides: TGTGCCAGCATGGGCGACAGGGGAAATTATGGCTACACCTTC. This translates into CASMGDRGNYGYTF.

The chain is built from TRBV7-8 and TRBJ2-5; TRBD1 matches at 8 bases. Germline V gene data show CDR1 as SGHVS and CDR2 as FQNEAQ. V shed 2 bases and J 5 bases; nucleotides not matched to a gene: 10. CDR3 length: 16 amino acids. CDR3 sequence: CASSLQGAISGETQYF. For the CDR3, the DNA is TGTGCCAGCAGCTTACAGGGGGCGATATCCGGGGAGACCCAGTACTTC.

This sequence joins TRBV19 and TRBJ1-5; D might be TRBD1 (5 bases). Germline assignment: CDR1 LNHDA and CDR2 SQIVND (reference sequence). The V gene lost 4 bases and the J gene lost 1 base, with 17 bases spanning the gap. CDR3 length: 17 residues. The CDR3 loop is CASSSGPLSGSNQPQHF. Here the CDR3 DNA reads TGTGCCAGTAGTAGTGGCCCGTTGTCAGGGAGCAATCAGCCCCAGCATTTT.

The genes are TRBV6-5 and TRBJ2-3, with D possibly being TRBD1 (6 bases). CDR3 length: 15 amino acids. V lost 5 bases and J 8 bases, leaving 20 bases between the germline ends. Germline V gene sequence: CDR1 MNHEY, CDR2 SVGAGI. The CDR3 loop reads CASSPSGTPAGTQYF. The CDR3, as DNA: TGTGCCAGCAGTCCCTCCGGGACACCGGCCGGTACGCAGTATTTT.

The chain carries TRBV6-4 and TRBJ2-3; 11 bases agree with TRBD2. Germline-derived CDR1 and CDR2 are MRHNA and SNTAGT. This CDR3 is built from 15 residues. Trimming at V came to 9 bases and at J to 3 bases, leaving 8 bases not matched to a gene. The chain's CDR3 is CARGTTSGETDTQYF. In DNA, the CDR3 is TGTGCCAGGGGGACGACTAGCGGGGAAACAGATACGCAGTATTTT.